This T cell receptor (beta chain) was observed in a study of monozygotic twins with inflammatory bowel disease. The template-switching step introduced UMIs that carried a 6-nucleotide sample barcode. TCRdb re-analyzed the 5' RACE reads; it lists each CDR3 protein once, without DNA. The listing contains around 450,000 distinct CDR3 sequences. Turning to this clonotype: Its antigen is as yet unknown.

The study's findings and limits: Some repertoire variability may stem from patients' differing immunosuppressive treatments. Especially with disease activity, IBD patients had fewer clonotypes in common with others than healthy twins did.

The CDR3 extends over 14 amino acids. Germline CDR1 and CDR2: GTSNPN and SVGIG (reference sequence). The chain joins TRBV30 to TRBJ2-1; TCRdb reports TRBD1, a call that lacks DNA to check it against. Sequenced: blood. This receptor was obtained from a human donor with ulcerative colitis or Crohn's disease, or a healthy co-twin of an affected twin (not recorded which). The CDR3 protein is CAWSGENGAPEQFF.